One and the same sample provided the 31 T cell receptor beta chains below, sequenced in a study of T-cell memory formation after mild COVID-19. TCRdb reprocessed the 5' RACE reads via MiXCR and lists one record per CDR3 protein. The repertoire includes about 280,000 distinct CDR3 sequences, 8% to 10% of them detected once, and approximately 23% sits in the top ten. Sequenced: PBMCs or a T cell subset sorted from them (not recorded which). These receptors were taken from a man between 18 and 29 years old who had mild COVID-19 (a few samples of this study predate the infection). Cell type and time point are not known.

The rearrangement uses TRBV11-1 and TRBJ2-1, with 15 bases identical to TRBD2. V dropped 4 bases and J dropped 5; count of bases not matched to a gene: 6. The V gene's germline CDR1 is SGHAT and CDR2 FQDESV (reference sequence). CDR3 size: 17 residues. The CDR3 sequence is CASSSTGLAGGNNEQFF. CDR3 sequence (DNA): TGTGCCAGCAGCTCGACGGGACTAGCGGGGGGCAACAATGAGCAGTTCTTC.

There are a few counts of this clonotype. The DNA for the CDR3 is TGCAGTGCTAGGTCGCCCTGGAGGACCCAGAACACCGGGGAGCTGTTTTTT. Its protein product is CSARSPWRTQNTGELFF. The chain is built from TRBV20-1 and TRBJ2-2, with TRBD2 as a possible D gene (5 bases). The CDR3 has 17 residues. Trimming stripped 3 bases from V and 1 base from J, with 18 bases between. Looked up from germline, CDR1 is DFQATT and CDR2 is SNEGSKA (reference sequence).

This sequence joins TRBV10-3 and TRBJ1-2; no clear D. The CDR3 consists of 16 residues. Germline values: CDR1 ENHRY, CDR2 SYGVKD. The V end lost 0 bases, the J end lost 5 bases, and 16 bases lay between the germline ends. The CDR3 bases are TGTGCCATCAGTGAGTCCCCGGCAGGCGTGGAGTATGGCTACACCTTC. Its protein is CAISESPAGVEYGYTF.

The CDR3 loop reads CASTKGRNTDTQYF. In DNA form, the CDR3 reads TGTGCCAGCACCAAGGGGAGGAACACAGATACGCAGTATTTT. The chain has TRBV2 and TRBJ2-3; a weak D match, TRBD2 (6 bases). The CDR3 has 14 amino acids. Trimming took 7 bases from V and 2 from J, leaving 13 bases between them. Germline loops: CDR1 SNHLY, CDR2 FYNNEI.

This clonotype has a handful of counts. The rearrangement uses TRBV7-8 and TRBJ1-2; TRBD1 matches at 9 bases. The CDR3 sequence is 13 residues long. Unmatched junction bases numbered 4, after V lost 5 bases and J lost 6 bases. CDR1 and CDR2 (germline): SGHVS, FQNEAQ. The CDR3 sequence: CASSGRTGDGYTF. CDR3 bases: TGTGCCAGCAGCGGACGGACAGGGGATGGCTACACCTTC.

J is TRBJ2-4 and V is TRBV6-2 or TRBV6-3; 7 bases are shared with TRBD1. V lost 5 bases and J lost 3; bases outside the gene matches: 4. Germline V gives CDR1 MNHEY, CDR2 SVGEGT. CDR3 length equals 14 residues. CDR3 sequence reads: CASSQGGGKNIQYF. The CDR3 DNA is TGTGCCAGCAGTCAAGGGGGCGGCAAAAACATTCAGTACTTC.

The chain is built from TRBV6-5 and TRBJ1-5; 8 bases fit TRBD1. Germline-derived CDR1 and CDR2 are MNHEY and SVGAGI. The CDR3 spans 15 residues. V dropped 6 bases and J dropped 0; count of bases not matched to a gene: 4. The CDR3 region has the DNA TGTGCCAGCAGGCTGACAGGGGCTAGCAATCAGCCCCAGCATTTT. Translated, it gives CASRLTGASNQPQHF.

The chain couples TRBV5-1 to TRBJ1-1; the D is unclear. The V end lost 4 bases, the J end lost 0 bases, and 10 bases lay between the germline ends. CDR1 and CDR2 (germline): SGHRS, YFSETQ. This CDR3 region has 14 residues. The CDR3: CASSPMSMNTEAFF. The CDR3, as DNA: TGCGCCAGCAGCCCCATGTCCATGAACACTGAAGCTTTCTTT.

CDR3 region: CASSPMDRRSNTGELFF. CDR3 DNA: TGTGCCAGCTCACCAATGGACAGGCGATCGAACACCGGGGAGCTGTTTTTT. The J gene is TRBJ2-2, the V gene TRBV18; 7 bases are shared with TRBD1. Germline V gene data show CDR1 as KGHSH and CDR2 as LQKENI. There are 17 residues in the CDR3. The trim removed 2 bases at V and 0 bases at J, leaving 6 bases unmatched.

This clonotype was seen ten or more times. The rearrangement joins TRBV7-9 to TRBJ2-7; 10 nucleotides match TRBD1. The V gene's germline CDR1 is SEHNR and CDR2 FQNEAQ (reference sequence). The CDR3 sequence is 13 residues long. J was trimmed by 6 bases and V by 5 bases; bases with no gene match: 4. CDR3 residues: CASSPRQGAEQYV. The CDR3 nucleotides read TGTGCCAGCAGCCCGAGACAGGGGGCCGAGCAGTACGTC.

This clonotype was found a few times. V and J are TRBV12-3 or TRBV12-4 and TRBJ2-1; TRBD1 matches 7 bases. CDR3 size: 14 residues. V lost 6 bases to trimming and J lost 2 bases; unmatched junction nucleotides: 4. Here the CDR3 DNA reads TGTGCCAGCAGCCGGACAGGAACCTACAATGAGCAGTTCTTC. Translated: CASSRTGTYNEQFF.

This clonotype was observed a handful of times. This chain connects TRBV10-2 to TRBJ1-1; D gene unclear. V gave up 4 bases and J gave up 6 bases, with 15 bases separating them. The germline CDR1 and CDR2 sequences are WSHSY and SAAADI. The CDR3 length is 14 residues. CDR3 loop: CASSVTEVSSEAFF. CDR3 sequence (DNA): TGCGCCAGCAGTGTGACGGAGGTTAGTTCTGAAGCTTTCTTT.

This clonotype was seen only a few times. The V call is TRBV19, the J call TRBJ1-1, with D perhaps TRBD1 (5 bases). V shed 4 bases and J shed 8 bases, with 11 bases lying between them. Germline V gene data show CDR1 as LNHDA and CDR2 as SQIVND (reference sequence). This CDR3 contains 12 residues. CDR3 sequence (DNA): TGTGCCAGTAGTACTTGGGGGGTGGAAGCTTTCTTT. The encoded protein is CASSTWGVEAFF. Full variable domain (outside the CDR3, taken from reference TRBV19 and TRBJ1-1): DGGITQSPKYLFRKEGQNVTLSCEQNLNHDAMYWYRQDPGQGLRLIYYSQIVNDFQKGDIAEGYSVSREKKESFPLTVTSAQKNPTAFYLCASSTWGVEAFFGQGTRLTVV.

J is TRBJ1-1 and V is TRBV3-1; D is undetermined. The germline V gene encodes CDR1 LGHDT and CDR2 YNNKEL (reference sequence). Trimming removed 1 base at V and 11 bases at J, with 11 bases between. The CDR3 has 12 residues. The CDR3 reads CASSQGRGLAFF. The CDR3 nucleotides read TGTGCCAGCAGCCAAGGTCGGGGTTTGGCTTTCTTT.

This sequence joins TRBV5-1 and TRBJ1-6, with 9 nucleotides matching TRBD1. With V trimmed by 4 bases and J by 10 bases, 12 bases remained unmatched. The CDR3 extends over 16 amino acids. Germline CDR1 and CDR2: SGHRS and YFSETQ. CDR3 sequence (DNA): TGCGCCAGCAGCGGCGCTTCCGGGACAGGGATCTCACCCCTCCACTTT. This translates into CASSGASGTGISPLHF. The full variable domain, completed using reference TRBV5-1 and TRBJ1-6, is KAGVTQTPRYLIKTRGQQVTLSCSPISGHRSVSWYQQTPGQGLQFLFEYFSETQRNKGNFPGRFSGRQFSNSRSEMNVSTLELGDSALYLCASSGASGTGISPLHFGNGTRLTVT.

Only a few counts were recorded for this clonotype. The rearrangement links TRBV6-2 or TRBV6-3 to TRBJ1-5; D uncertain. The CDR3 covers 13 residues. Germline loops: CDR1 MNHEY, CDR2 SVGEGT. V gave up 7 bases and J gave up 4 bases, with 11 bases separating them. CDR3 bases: TGTGCCAGCAAGGGAGAAGGGAATCAGCCCCAGCATTTT. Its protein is CASKGEGNQPQHF.

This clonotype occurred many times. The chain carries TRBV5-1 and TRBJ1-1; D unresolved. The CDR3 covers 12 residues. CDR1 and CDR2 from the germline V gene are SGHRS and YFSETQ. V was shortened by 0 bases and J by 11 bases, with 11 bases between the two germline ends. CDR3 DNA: TGCGCCAGCAGCTTGGCAGGTCGGGCGGCTTTCTTT. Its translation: CASSLAGRAAFF. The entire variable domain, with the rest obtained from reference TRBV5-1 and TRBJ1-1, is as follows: KAGVTQTPRYLIKTRGQQVTLSCSPISGHRSVSWYQQTPGQGLQFLFEYFSETQRNKGNFPGRFSGRQFSNSRSEMNVSTLELGDSALYLCASSLAGRAAFFGQGTRLTVV.

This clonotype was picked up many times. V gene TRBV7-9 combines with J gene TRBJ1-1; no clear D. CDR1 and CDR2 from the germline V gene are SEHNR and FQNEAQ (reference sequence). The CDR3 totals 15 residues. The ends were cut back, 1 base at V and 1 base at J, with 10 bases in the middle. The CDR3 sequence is CASSLGTAWNTEAFF. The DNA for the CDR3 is TGTGCCAGCAGCTTAGGGACGGCTTGGAACACTGAAGCTTTCTTT.

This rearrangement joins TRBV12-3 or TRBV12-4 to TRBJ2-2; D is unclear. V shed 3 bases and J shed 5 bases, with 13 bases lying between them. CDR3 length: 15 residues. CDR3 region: CASSFGGSQTGELFF. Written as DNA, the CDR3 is TGTGCCAGCAGTTTCGGCGGAAGTCAAACCGGGGAGCTGTTTTTT.

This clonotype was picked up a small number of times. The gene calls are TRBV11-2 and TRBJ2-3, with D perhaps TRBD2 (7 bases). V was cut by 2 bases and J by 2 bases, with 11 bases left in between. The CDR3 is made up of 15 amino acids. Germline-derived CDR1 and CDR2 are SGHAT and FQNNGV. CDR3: CASSLIGGATDTQYF. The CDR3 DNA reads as TGTGCCAGCAGCTTAATAGGGGGGGCCACAGATACGCAGTATTTT.

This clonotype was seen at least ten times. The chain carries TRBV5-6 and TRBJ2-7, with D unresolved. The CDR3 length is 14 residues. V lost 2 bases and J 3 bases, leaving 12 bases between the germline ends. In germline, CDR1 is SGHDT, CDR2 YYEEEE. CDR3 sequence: CASSFGQPNYEQYV. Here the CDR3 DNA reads TGTGCCAGCAGCTTTGGGCAGCCGAACTACGAGCAGTACGTC.

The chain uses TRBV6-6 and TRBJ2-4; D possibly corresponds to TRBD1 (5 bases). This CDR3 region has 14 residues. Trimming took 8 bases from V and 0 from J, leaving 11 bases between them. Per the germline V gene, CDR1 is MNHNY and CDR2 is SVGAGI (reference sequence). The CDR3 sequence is CASRAGIAKNIQYF. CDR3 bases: TGTGCCAGCCGAGCAGGGATAGCCAAAAACATTCAGTACTTC.

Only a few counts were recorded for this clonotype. CDR3 nucleotides: TGCGCCAGCAAAAGCGCAGGGACGTGGGTGACCCAGTACTTC. As protein: CASKSAGTWVTQYF. This chain uses TRBV23-1 with TRBJ2-5, with D perhaps TRBD1 or TRBD2 (5 bases each). TRBV23-1 is classed as an ORF, of uncertain function. With 7 bases removed from V and 7 bases from J, the gap between germline ends came to 19 bases. CDR3 size: 14 residues.

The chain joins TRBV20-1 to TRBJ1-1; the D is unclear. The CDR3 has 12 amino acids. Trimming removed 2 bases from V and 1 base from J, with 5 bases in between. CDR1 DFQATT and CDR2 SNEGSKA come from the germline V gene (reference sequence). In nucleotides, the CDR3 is TGCAGTGCTAGAAGCCGGAACACTGAAGCTTTCTTT. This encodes CSARSRNTEAFF.

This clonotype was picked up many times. The CDR3 DNA is TGTGCCAGCAGCCCCGCCAATGAGCAGTTCTTC. Protein sequence: CASSPANEQFF. This chain connects TRBV7-2 to TRBJ2-1; D ambiguous. This CDR3 has 11 residues. Germline loops: CDR1 SGHTA, CDR2 FQGNSA. The germline V and J ends were trimmed by 5 bases and 6 bases, with 5 bases remaining between them.

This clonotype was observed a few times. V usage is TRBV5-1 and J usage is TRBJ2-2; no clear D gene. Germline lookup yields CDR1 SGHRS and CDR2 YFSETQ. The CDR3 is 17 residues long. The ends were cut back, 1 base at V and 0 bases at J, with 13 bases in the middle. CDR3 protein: CASSLNLRQANTGELFF. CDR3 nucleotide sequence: TGCGCCAGCAGCTTGAATCTTCGTCAGGCGAACACCGGGGAGCTGTTTTTT.

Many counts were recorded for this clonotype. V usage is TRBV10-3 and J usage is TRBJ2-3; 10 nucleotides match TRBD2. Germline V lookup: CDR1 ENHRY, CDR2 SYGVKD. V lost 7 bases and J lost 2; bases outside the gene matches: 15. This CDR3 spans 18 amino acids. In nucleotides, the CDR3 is TGTGCCATCAAAAGGCTGGTGGTAGCGGGGGGTAACACAGATACGCAGTATTTT. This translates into CAIKRLVVAGGNTDTQYF.

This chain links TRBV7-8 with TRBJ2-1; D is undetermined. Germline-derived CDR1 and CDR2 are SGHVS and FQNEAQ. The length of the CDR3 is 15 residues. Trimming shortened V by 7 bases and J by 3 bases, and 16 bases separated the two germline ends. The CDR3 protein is CASTGIVGNYNEQFF. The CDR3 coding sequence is TGTGCCAGCACTGGAATCGTGGGCAACTACAATGAGCAGTTCTTC.

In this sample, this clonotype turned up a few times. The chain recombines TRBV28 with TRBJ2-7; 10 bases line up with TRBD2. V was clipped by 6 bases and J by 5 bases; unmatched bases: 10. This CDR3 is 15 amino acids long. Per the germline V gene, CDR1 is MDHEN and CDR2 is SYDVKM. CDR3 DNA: TGTGCCAGCAGAGGACTAGCGGCCCCCGGGAACGAGCAGTACGTC. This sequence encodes CASRGLAAPGNEQYV.

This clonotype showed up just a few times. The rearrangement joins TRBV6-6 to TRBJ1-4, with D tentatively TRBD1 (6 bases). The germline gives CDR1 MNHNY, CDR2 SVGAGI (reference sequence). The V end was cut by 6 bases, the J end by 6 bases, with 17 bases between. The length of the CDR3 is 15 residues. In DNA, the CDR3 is TGTGCCAGCAGGGGTAACAGGGCCGAGTATGAAAAACTGTTTTTT. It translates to CASRGNRAEYEKLFF.

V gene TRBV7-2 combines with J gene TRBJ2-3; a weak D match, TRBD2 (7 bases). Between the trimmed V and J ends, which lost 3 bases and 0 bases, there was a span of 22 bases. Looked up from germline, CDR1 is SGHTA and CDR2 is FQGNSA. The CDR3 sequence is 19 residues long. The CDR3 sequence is CASSFRGLGGGVSTDTQYF. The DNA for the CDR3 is TGTGCCAGCAGCTTTAGGGGCCTTGGGGGGGGCGTTAGCACAGATACGCAGTATTTT.